Each of the 23 T cell receptor beta chains below was sequenced from the same sample in a study of cytomegalovirus exposure and HLA in healthy donors (dated by TCRdb to about 2017). Libraries were constructed by the immunoSEQ multiplex PCR assay. The multiplex PCR relied on a mix of 60 forward primers for TCR Vbeta segments and 13 reverse primers for TCR Jbeta segments. TCRdb took over this immuneACCESS table, retaining in-frame rearrangements with V and J assigned. Such tables are incomplete; in checked studies, under half of the missing clones stem from an unresolved V gene, and the remainder is unexplained. This sample holds 150,000 or so clones; around 68% were observed only once. About 10% of the sample goes to the ten largest clones. The sample was PBMCs. Receptors were obtained from a man aged 25 to 40 in good health and CMV-seropositive.

This clone was detected a few times. The J gene is TRBJ1-2, the V gene TRBV7-9, with 7 bases that match TRBD1. Germline values: CDR1 SEHNR, CDR2 FQNEAQ (reference sequence). After removal of 5 bases from V and 8 bases from J, the junction contained 20 bases not matched to a gene. This CDR3 contains 17 residues. The CDR3 reads CASSPGVGRGPFWGYTF. CDR3 DNA sequence: TGTGCCAGCAGCCCAGGTGTTGGTAGGGGGCCCTTTTGGGGCTACACCTTC.

The chain joins TRBV6-5 to TRBJ2-4; a possible D gene is TRBD1 (6 bases). Germline V gives CDR1 MNHEY, CDR2 SVGAGI. The CDR3 has 15 residues. V dropped 2 bases and J dropped 7 bases, with 15 bases sitting between them. CDR3 DNA sequence: TGTGCCAGCAGTTACGAGTCAGGGGAGTGGAACATTCAGTACTTC. Amino acids: CASSYESGEWNIQYF.

The V gene is TRBV18, the J gene TRBJ2-2; 9 bases align to TRBD2. V trimming: 2 bases; J trimming: 0 bases; junction bases outside the gene matches: 7. Germline V gene lookup returns CDR1 KGHSH and CDR2 LQKENI. This CDR3 contains 18 residues. The CDR3 region is CASSPRLAGGSNTGELFF. DNA for the CDR3: TGTGCCAGCTCACCAAGGCTCGCGGGAGGGTCGAACACCGGGGAGCTGTTTTTT.

This chain joins TRBV4-1 and TRBJ1-2; 7 bases are a match to TRBD1. The CDR3 has 16 residues. V gave up 3 bases and J gave up 8 bases; unmatched junction bases: 15. Germline V gene data show CDR1 as MGHRA and CDR2 as YSYEKL. CDR3 nucleotides: TGCGCCAGCAGCCACCCGTTGGTGGTACAGGGGTCGGGCTACACCTTC. Translation: CASSHPLVVQGSGYTF.

V gene TRBV11-2 combines with J gene TRBJ2-7; 8 bases fit TRBD2. V shed 0 bases, J shed 3 bases, and the junction held 7 bases outside the gene matches. This CDR3 has 16 residues. From germline, CDR1 is SGHAT and CDR2 FQNNGV. CDR3 residues: CASSLDLAGGRYEQYF. As DNA, the CDR3 is TGTGCCAGCAGCTTAGACCTAGCGGGTGGCCGCTACGAGCAGTACTTC. The full variable domain, completed using reference TRBV11-2 and TRBJ2-7, is EAGVAQSPRYKIIEKRQSVAFWCNPISGHATLYWYQQILGQGPKLLIQFQNNGVVDDSQLPKDRFSAERLKGVDSTLKIQPAKLEDSAVYLCASSLDLAGGRYEQYFGPGTRLTVT.

About this clone: The junction and the germline gene differ at one end; a read error may be behind it. The rearrangement uses TRBV28 and TRBJ2-7; D remains unclear. The CDR3 length is 12 residues. Germline-derived CDR1 and CDR2 are MDHEN and SYDVKM. This chain's CDR3 is CASSPGRLEEYF. CDR3 in DNA: TGTGCCAGCAGTCCCGGAAGGCTCGAGGAGTACTTC.

This clone was observed a handful of times. V usage is TRBV6-5 and J usage is TRBJ2-7; 11 positions agree with TRBD2. Germline loops: CDR1 MNHEY, CDR2 SVGAGI. V trimming: 0 bases; J trimming: 2 bases; junction bases outside the gene matches: 3. CDR3 size: 16 residues. The CDR3 DNA is TGTGCCAGCAGTTACTCGGGACTAGCGGACCCCTACGAGCAGTACTTC. Its translation: CASSYSGLADPYEQYF.

The chain is built from TRBV7-9 and TRBJ2-7, with D unclear. V shed 5 bases and J shed 0 bases, with 14 bases lying between them. Germline V gene lookup returns CDR1 SEHNR and CDR2 FQNEAQ (reference sequence). The CDR3 has 15 amino acids. The CDR3 protein is CASSRDYTPSYEQYF. The CDR3 DNA follows: TGTGCCAGCAGCCGAGATTATACCCCCTCCTACGAGCAGTACTTC.

The CDR3 region is CASSHGWRIYNEQFF. The CDR3 DNA reads TGCGCCAGCAGTCACGGCTGGAGAATTTACAATGAGCAGTTCTTC. The J gene is TRBJ2-1, the V gene TRBV23-1; D remains ambiguous. TRBV23-1 qualifies as an ORF whose function is uncertain. With 3 bases removed from V and 4 bases from J, the gap between germline ends came to 13 bases. The CDR3 has 15 residues.

This sequence joins TRBV7-9 and TRBJ1-2; TRBD1 matches 7 bases. This CDR3 is 17 amino acids long. V lost 4 bases to trimming and J lost 2 bases; unmatched junction nucleotides: 13. CDR1 and CDR2 from the germline V gene are SEHNR and FQNEAQ (reference sequence). The CDR3 region has the DNA TGTGCCAGCAGCTCCAGCCTCAGGACAGGCGTCAACTATGGCTACACCTTC. It specifies CASSSSLRTGVNYGYTF.

V and J are TRBV5-1 and TRBJ2-2, with 8 bases lining up with TRBD2. The V gene end was trimmed by 5 bases and the J gene end by 3 bases; junction bases not matched to a gene: 3. The CDR3 runs to 14 residues. The germline CDR1 and CDR2 sequences are SGHRS and YFSETQ. The DNA for the CDR3 is TGCGCCAGCAGGACTAGCGCCGACACCGGGGAGCTGTTTTTT. Encoded protein: CASRTSADTGELFF.

Here the CDR3 reads CASSIGDRAGYEQFF. Written as DNA, the CDR3 is TGTGCCAGTAGTATTGGGGACAGGGCAGGGTATGAGCAGTTCTTC. The V call is TRBV19, the J call TRBJ2-1, with TRBD1 matching over 9 bases. The V gene's germline CDR1 is LNHDA and CDR2 SQIVND (reference sequence). Unmatched junction bases numbered 8, after V lost 3 bases and J lost 8 bases. The CDR3 has 15 residues.

V and J are TRBV5-8 and TRBJ2-7; TRBD1 matches at 10 bases. The V and J ends lost 7 bases and 3 bases, in that order; junction bases with no gene match: 4. Germline values: CDR1 SGHTS, CDR2 YDEGEE. The CDR3 extends over 13 amino acids. The chain's CDR3 is CASRDRGDYEQYF. CDR3 sequence (DNA): TGTGCCAGCCGGGACAGGGGCGACTACGAGCAGTACTTC.

The chain combines TRBV5-1 with TRBJ1-2; TRBD1 aligns across 8 bases. Germline CDR1 SGHRS, CDR2 YFSETQ. This CDR3 region has 14 residues. V lost 1 base and J lost 6; bases outside the gene matches: 5. The CDR3 spells CASSLSQQGDGYTF. The DNA for the CDR3 is TGCGCCAGCAGCTTGTCCCAACAGGGGGATGGCTACACCTTC.

The V gene is TRBV20-1, the J gene TRBJ1-4; D uncertain. CDR3 size: 11 residues. Between the trimmed V and J ends, which lost 5 bases and 8 bases, there was a span of 9 bases. Germline assignment: CDR1 DFQATT and CDR2 SNEGSKA (reference sequence). CDR3 amino acids: CSAYEREKLFF. The CDR3, as DNA: TGCAGTGCTTACGAACGGGAAAAACTGTTTTTT.

The chain joins TRBV14 to TRBJ2-4; 13 bases fit TRBD2. Per germline, CDR1 SGHDN and CDR2 FVKESK. V dropped 2 bases and J dropped 6; count of bases not matched to a gene: 7. The CDR3 is 17 amino acids. CDR3 nucleotide sequence: TGTGCCAGCAGCCAACCCGGACTAGCGGGAGACGGAAACATTCAGTACTTC. This gives the protein CASSQPGLAGDGNIQYF.

The V call is TRBV4-1, the J call TRBJ2-5; 9 nucleotides agree with TRBD2. CDR1 is MGHRA and CDR2 is YSYEKL in the germline V gene. V was clipped by 0 bases and J by 4 bases; unmatched bases: 9. This CDR3 region has 17 residues. The CDR3 coding sequence is TGCGCCAGCAGCCAAGAGGAAATGCTAGCGGGAACAGAGACCCAGTACTTC. Its protein is CASSQEEMLAGTETQYF.

V usage is TRBV19 and J usage is TRBJ2-7; D may be TRBD1 (5 bases). The CDR3 loop spans 14 amino acids. The V gene lost 3 bases and the J gene lost 2 bases, with 11 bases spanning the gap. Germline CDR1 and CDR2: LNHDA and SQIVND (reference sequence). The CDR3 DNA follows: TGTGCCAGTAGTATCGATCAGGGCCCCTACGAGCAGTACTTC. It translates to CASSIDQGPYEQYF.

This clone was counted only a few times. CDR3 region: CASSLGTGTEAFF. CDR3 coding DNA: TGCGCCAGCAGCTTAGGGACAGGAACTGAAGCTTTCTTT. The V and J genes are TRBV5-1 and TRBJ1-1; 8 positions agree with TRBD1. This CDR3 spans 13 amino acids. Per the germline V gene, CDR1 is SGHRS and CDR2 is YFSETQ. The J segment lost 5 bases and the V segment lost 2 bases, leaving 2 bases of the junction unmatched.

This rearrangement joins TRBV12-5 to TRBJ2-1; 8 bases align to TRBD1. CDR1 LGHNT and CDR2 FRNRAP come from the germline V gene. V trimming: 4 bases; J trimming: 3 bases; junction bases outside the gene matches: 8. The CDR3 consists of 16 residues. CDR3 coding DNA: TGTGCTAGTGGTTCCCGGGCAGGGGGCAGCTACAATGAGCAGTTCTTC. It translates to CASGSRAGGSYNEQFF. Looking up the rest from reference TRBV12-5 and TRBJ2-1 gives the full variable domain: DARVTQTPRHKVTEMGQEVTMRCQPILGHNTVFWYRQTMMQGLELLAYFRNRAPLDDSGMPKDRFSAEMPDATLATLKIQPSEPRDSAVYFCASGSRAGGSYNEQFFGPGTRLTVL.

The chain is built from TRBV27 and TRBJ2-3, with 7 nucleotides matching TRBD2. The CDR3 extends over 14 amino acids. Germline assignment: CDR1 MNHEY and CDR2 SMNVEV (reference sequence). J gave up 2 bases and V 10 bases, and 9 bases lay outside the gene matches. For the CDR3, the DNA is TGTGCCACGCCGGAGACTAGCAACACAGATACGCAGTATTTT. This codes for CATPETSNTDTQYF.

This rearrangement joins TRBV28 to TRBJ1-1; possible D gene TRBD1, 5 bases. The CDR3 contains 18 residues. CDR1 MDHEN and CDR2 SYDVKM come from the germline V gene. V gave up 8 bases and J gave up 0 bases, with 25 bases separating them. Here the CDR3 DNA reads TGTGCCAGCGGAGGGCAGGGTAGTCAGCTCAACGTGAACACTGAAGCTTTCTTT. This encodes CASGGQGSQLNVNTEAFF.

This sequence joins TRBV30 and TRBJ1-5, with TRBD1 as a possible D gene (6 bases). The length of the CDR3 is 13 residues. Per germline, CDR1 GTSNPN and CDR2 SVGIG (reference sequence). Trimming shortened V by 3 bases and J by 4 bases, and 10 bases separated the two germline ends. CDR3 sequence reads: CAWRQGTNQPQHF. CDR3 DNA sequence: TGTGCCTGGAGACAGGGAACGAATCAGCCCCAGCATTTT.